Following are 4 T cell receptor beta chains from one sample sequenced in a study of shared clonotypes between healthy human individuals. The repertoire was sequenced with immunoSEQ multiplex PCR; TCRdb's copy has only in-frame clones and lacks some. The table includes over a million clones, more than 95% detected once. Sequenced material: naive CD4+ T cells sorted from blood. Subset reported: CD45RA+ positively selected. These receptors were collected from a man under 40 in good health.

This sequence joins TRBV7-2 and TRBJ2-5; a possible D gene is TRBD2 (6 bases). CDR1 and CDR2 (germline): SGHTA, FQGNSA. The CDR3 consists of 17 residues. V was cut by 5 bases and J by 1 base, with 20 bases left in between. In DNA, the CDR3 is TGTGCCAGCAGCCGACAAGGGAGGCCCAAACTCCAAGAGACCCAGTACTTC. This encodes CASSRQGRPKLQETQYF.

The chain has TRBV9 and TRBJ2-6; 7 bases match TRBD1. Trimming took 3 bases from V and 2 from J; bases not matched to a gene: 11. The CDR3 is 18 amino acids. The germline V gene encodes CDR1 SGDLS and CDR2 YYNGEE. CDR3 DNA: TGTGCCAGCAGCGCGAGGACAGGTCGCGCTGCTGGGGCCAACGTCCTGACTTTC. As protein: CASSARTGRAAGANVLTF.

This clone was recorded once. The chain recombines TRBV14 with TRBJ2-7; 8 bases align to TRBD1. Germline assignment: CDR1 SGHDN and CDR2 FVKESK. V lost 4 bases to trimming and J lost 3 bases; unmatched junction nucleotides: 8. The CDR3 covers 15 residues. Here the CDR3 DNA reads TGTGCCAGCAGCCCAGACAGGGGCGTGGGCTACGAGCAGTACTTC. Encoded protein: CASSPDRGVGYEQYF.

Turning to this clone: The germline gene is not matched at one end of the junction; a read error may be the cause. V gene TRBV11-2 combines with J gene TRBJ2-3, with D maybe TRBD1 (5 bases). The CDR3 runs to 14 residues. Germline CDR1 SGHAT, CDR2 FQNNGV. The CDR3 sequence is CASSIDSSTDTQYF. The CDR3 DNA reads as TGTGCCAGCAGCATAGACAGTAGCACAGATACGCAGTATTTT.